Reported below is one TCR beta chain. This sample was included in a study of blood T cell repertoires in COVID-19. Study as a whole: Sites in the United States, Italy and Spain provided acute and convalescent COVID-19 samples. The analysed material was cDNA or gDNA that came from T cells, B-cell-depleted T cells, or PBMCs.

There are 16 residues in the CDR3. CDR1 and CDR2 from the germline V gene are SGHTA and FQGNSA. V lost 5 bases and J lost 7; bases outside the gene matches: 10. As processed by the authors: The authors estimated nucleated cell counts from reference gene primer amplification. This table comes from immunoSEQ multiplex PCR, and its TCRdb copy is limited to in-frame clones, with some not included. The DNA was the basis for D and trimming; V, J and clone size are from that table. Found here are 50,000 to 55,000 clones, roughly 79% of them singletons; the top ten hold 11% to 15%. The chain is built from TRBV7-2 and TRBJ2-7; 14 bases are shared with TRBD2. The sample comprised peripheral blood. This clonotype was obtained from a human donor in a cohort sampled during active COVID-19. The DNA of the CDR3 is TGTGCCAGCAGCCGGGGACTAGCGGGGGTCTCGCGAGAGCAGTACTTC. Translated, it gives CASSRGLAGVSREQYF.